The next 28 T cell receptor beta chains were all read from a single sample in a study of vaccination and CD4 T cells after COVID-19. The treatment here: approximately 9-day PBMC culture with coronavirus spike peptide pools or control peptides (ViraFEST assay). No antigen has been identified for these receptors. Sequencing of cultured CD4+ T cell DNA used the Oncomine TCR Beta short-read assay. Each CDR3 protein is one row after TCRdb ran MiXCR on the PCR reads. This table holds about 10,000 distinct CDR3 sequences, around 58% found once. Material: CD4+ T cells from blood, cultured in vitro. The receptors derive from a human donor who had recovered from COVID-19.

This clonotype was recorded once. The chain links TRBV7-8 to TRBJ2-2; D unresolved. V was trimmed by 0 bases and J by 1 base, leaving 12 bases between them. The CDR3 contains 17 residues. Germline CDR1 and CDR2: SGHVS and FQNEAQ. CDR3 sequence: CASSLALLARNTGELFF. The CDR3 DNA sequence: TGTGCCAGCAGCTTAGCGCTTTTAGCCCGGAACACCGGGGAGCTGTTTTTT.

This clonotype came up a few times. V gene TRBV15 combines with J gene TRBJ2-5; TRBD1 might be the D (6 bases). With 2 bases removed from V and 5 bases from J, the gap between germline ends came to 12 bases. This CDR3 spans 14 amino acids. Germline V gene data show CDR1 as LNHNV and CDR2 as YYDKDF (reference sequence). CDR3 region: CATSRTDSWETQYF. CDR3 bases: TGTGCCACCAGCAGAACGGACAGTTGGGAGACCCAGTACTTC.

The chain has TRBV19 and TRBJ1-2, with 7 bases aligning to TRBD1. Germline values: CDR1 LNHDA, CDR2 SQIVND (reference sequence). Unmatched junction bases numbered 7, after V lost 2 bases and J lost 4 bases. This CDR3 is 15 amino acids long. CDR3 DNA: TGTGCCAGTAGTATATCTTGGACAGGACTCTATGGCTACACCTTC. Translated, it gives CASSISWTGLYGYTF.

The rearrangement uses TRBV27 and TRBJ2-7, with a tentative D call TRBD2 (6 bases). This CDR3 region has 14 residues. Trimming took off 6 bases at V and 2 bases at J, with 14 bases between the two ends. Germline V CDR1 and CDR2: MNHEY, SMNVEV (reference sequence). CDR3 coding DNA: TGTGCCAGCAGCCTTCGCGGGATCGCCTACGAGCAGTACTTC. Translating it yields CASSLRGIAYEQYF.

CDR3 sequence reads: CSAGKGSYTDTQYF. The CDR3 region has the DNA TGCAGTGCTGGGAAAGGGTCGTACACAGATACGCAGTATTTT. The rearrangement uses TRBV20-1 and TRBJ2-3; no clear D. Trimming removed 5 bases at V and 2 bases at J, with 14 bases between. The CDR3 sequence is 14 residues long. In germline, CDR1 is DFQATT, CDR2 SNEGSKA (reference sequence).

The V gene is TRBV6-4, the J gene TRBJ1-5; 9 nucleotides match TRBD1. V lost 0 bases to trimming and J lost 2 bases; unmatched junction nucleotides: 5. The CDR3 consists of 17 residues. Germline V CDR1 and CDR2: MRHNA, SNTAGT. The CDR3 DNA follows: TGTGCCAGCAGTGACTCAACAGGGGGCTCGGGCAATCAGCCCCAGCATTTT. Translating it yields CASSDSTGGSGNQPQHF.

J is TRBJ1-2 and V is TRBV7-3, with D uncertain. Trimming removed 5 bases at V and 4 bases at J, with 11 bases between. This CDR3 has 13 amino acids. Germline CDR1 reads SGHTA; CDR2 reads FQGTGA. CDR3 sequence: CASSVGHGYGYTF. The CDR3 DNA follows: TGTGCCAGCAGCGTCGGGCACGGCTATGGCTACACCTTC.

To note about this clonotype: This likely comes from a read error, as the CDR3 has no conserved phenylalanine or tryptophan at its end. The chain links TRBV25-1 to TRBJ1-2; D perhaps matches TRBD1 (5 bases). The V and J ends lost 1 base and 1 base respectively, with 16 bases between them. Germline-derived CDR1 and CDR2 are MGHDK and SYGVNS. CDR3 length: 17 residues. The CDR3 DNA follows: TGTGCCAGCAGTGAATTTGATCTGATGACAGTTAACTATGGCTACACCCTC. This encodes CASSEFDLMTVNYGYTL.

This clonotype was observed a handful of times. The gene calls are TRBV20-1 and TRBJ1-2; no firm D call. The V and J ends lost 0 bases and 0 bases respectively, with 5 bases between them. The germline V gene encodes CDR1 DFQATT and CDR2 SNEGSKA (reference sequence). This CDR3 has 13 amino acids. The CDR3 DNA is TGCAGTGCTAGAGACCAGACTAACTATGGCTACACCTTC. It encodes CSARDQTNYGYTF.

J is TRBJ2-6 and V is TRBV6-4, with D maybe TRBD1 (6 bases). The CDR3 has 17 amino acids. V was shortened by 8 bases and J by 4 bases, with 21 bases between the two germline ends. The germline gives CDR1 MRHNA, CDR2 SNTAGT. In DNA, the CDR3 is TGTGCCAGCTCTTCAGTGGGGATGGGGGCAGGGGCCAACGTCCTGACTTTC. This sequence encodes CASSSVGMGAGANVLTF.

This rearrangement joins TRBV2 to TRBJ1-2; no firm D call. The germline V gene encodes CDR1 SNHLY and CDR2 FYNNEI. The V end lost 2 bases, the J end lost 4 bases, and 8 bases lay between the germline ends. The CDR3 consists of 13 residues. The DNA of the CDR3 is TGTGCCAGCAGTGAAACTCCGGGCTATGGCTACACCTTC. Translation: CASSETPGYGYTF.

The genes are TRBV6-2 or TRBV6-3 and TRBJ1-2; weak D call: TRBD1 (5 bases). Germline CDR1 MNHEY, CDR2 SVGEGT. V was shortened by 4 bases and J by 8 bases, with 14 bases between the two germline ends. CDR3 length: 13 amino acids. The CDR3 loop reads CASSSGHRGGYTF. The CDR3 DNA sequence: TGTGCCAGCAGTTCCGGACACAGAGGGGGCTACACCTTC.

This chain connects TRBV28 to TRBJ2-6; D possibly corresponds to TRBD1 (5 bases). CDR1 is MDHEN, CDR2 SYDVKM, per germline. CDR3 length: 17 amino acids. Trimming removed 4 bases at V and 2 bases at J, with 15 bases between. The CDR3 sequence: CASSYLQGGAGANVLTF. As DNA, the CDR3 is TGTGCCAGCAGTTATTTGCAGGGTGGGGCTGGGGCCAACGTCCTGACTTTC.

The chain carries TRBV20-1 and TRBJ2-5, with D tentatively TRBD2 (7 bases). CDR1 and CDR2 (germline): DFQATT, SNEGSKA (reference sequence). Trimming pared 6 bases from V and 3 bases from J, leaving 14 bases between. The CDR3 totals 13 residues. The CDR3 is CSACREGEETQYF. In DNA form, the CDR3 reads TGCAGTGCATGCAGGGAGGGGGAAGAGACCCAGTACTTC.

This chain joins TRBV20-1 and TRBJ2-7, with 8 bases matching TRBD2. The CDR3 is 14 residues long. Germline CDR1 reads DFQATT; CDR2 reads SNEGSKA (reference sequence). With 2 bases clipped from V and 5 bases from J, the junction kept 8 bases outside the gene matches. CDR3 residues: CSARKPGLGNEQYF. CDR3 nucleotides: TGCAGTGCTAGAAAACCGGGACTAGGTAACGAGCAGTACTTC.

This clonotype occurred a few times. V gene TRBV5-1 combines with J gene TRBJ2-3; 7 nucleotides match TRBD2. The CDR3 totals 16 residues. Losses at the gene ends were 0 bases for V and 6 bases for J; bases not matched to a gene: 10. The germline V gene encodes CDR1 SGHRS and CDR2 YFSETQ. The CDR3 nucleotides read TGCGCCAGCAGCTTGGGGGTTAGACTAGCATCGGATACGCAGTATTTT. This encodes CASSLGVRLASDTQYF.

This clonotype was counted a few times. V gene TRBV20-1 combines with J gene TRBJ1-6; D is unresolved. V gave up 0 bases and J gave up 8 bases, with 14 bases separating them. CDR1 and CDR2 (germline): DFQATT, SNEGSKA (reference sequence). There are 15 residues in the CDR3. In nucleotides, the CDR3 is TGCAGTGCTAGAGATATTATGGGATACGATTCACCCCTCCACTTT. Protein: CSARDIMGYDSPLHF.

V is TRBV19 and J is TRBJ1-2; no definite D call. Germline CDR1 reads LNHDA; CDR2 reads SQIVND (reference sequence). There are 14 residues in the CDR3. The V end lost 5 bases, the J end lost 8 bases, and 18 bases lay between the germline ends. The CDR3, as DNA: TGTGCCAGTAGTCCCGAGTGGGTAGGTTCGGGCTACACCTTC. This translates into CASSPEWVGSGYTF.

The rearrangement links TRBV11-3 to TRBJ1-1; D remains ambiguous. V lost 0 bases and J lost 1, with 9 bases in between. The CDR3 has 15 residues. Germline lookup yields CDR1 SGHNT and CDR2 YENEEA. For the CDR3, the DNA is TGTGCCAGCAGCTTAGACGGTAGAGAGAACACTGAAGCTTTCTTT. Residues: CASSLDGRENTEAFF. Filled out from reference TRBV11-3 and TRBJ1-1, the complete variable domain reads EAGVVQSPRYKIIEKKQPVAFWCNPISGHNTLYWYLQNLGQGPELLIRYENEEAVDDSQLPKDRFSAERLKGVDSTLKIQPAELGDSAVYLCASSLDGRENTEAFFGQGTRLTVV.

The sample holds one count of this clonotype. The CDR3 here is CASSLWGEAFF. The CDR3, as DNA: TGTGCCAGCAGTTTATGGGGGGAAGCTTTCTTT. This chain connects TRBV12-3 or TRBV12-4 to TRBJ1-1; possible D gene TRBD1, 5 bases. CDR3 length: 11 residues. V lost 2 bases to trimming and J lost 8 bases, with 6 bases between them.

The rearrangement uses TRBV12-3 or TRBV12-4 and TRBJ1-1; D uncertain. The CDR3 consists of 12 residues. With 6 bases removed from V and 1 base from J, the gap between germline ends came to 6 bases. The CDR3: CASSIPNTEAFF. CDR3 bases: TGTGCCAGCAGCATACCGAACACTGAAGCTTTCTTT.

This chain connects TRBV6-5 to TRBJ1-1; perhaps TRBD1 as D (5 bases). V gave up 1 base and J gave up 5 bases, with 11 bases separating them. Looked up from germline, CDR1 is MNHEY and CDR2 is SVGAGI. This CDR3 has 14 residues. The CDR3 nucleotides are TGTGCCAGCAGTTACTGGGGACGAGAGACTGAAGCTTTCTTT. It encodes CASSYWGRETEAFF.

The chain combines TRBV19 with TRBJ1-5; TRBD1 matches 7 bases. CDR3 length: 15 amino acids. Germline assignment: CDR1 LNHDA and CDR2 SQIVND (reference sequence). The junction had 7 bases not matched to a gene; V was cut back by 2 bases and J by 6 bases. This chain's CDR3 is CASSITDRRFQPQHF. In nucleotides, the CDR3 is TGTGCCAGTAGTATAACGGACAGGAGATTTCAGCCCCAGCATTTT.

This clonotype was recorded a few times. The chain links TRBV7-9 to TRBJ2-1; 9 bases are shared with TRBD2. V dropped 0 bases and J dropped 2; count of bases not matched to a gene: 2. The length of the CDR3 is 16 residues. Germline V lookup: CDR1 SEHNR, CDR2 FQNEAQ (reference sequence). Here the CDR3 DNA reads TGTGCCAGCAGCTTAGCTCTAGCGGGGACCTACAATGAGCAGTTCTTC. Protein: CASSLALAGTYNEQFF.

Only a few counts were recorded for this clonotype. V gene TRBV2 combines with J gene TRBJ2-2; 7 nucleotides agree with TRBD1. Trimming at V came to 7 bases and at J to 7 bases, leaving 6 bases not matched to a gene. The germline V gene has CDR1 SNHLY and CDR2 FYNNEI. The CDR3 totals 13 residues. CDR3 bases: TGTGCCAGCACCTCCACAGGGGTCGGGGAGCTGTTTTTT. This translates into CASTSTGVGELFF.

This clonotype was recorded only once. The chain is built from TRBV20-1 and TRBJ2-3, with 15 nucleotides matching TRBD2. Unmatched junction bases numbered 0, after V lost 5 bases and J lost 3 bases. The length of the CDR3 is 14 residues. Germline loops: CDR1 DFQATT, CDR2 SNEGSKA (reference sequence). The CDR3 DNA follows: TGCAGTGCTGGGACTAGCGGGGGGACAGATACGCAGTATTTT. This translates into CSAGTSGGTDTQYF.

DNA for the CDR3: TGTGCCAGCTCACCGAATTGGCGGCATGAGCAGTTCTTC. Protein: CASSPNWRHEQFF. The chain couples TRBV18 to TRBJ2-1; D is ambiguous. The V gene lost 3 bases and the J gene lost 8 bases, with 11 bases spanning the gap. In germline, CDR1 is KGHSH, CDR2 LQKENI. The CDR3 covers 13 residues. Full variable domain (missing parts from reference TRBV18 and TRBJ2-1): NAGVMQNPRHLVRRRGQEARLRCSPMKGHSHVYWYRQLPEEGLKFMVYLQKENIIDESGMPKERFSAEFPKEGPSILRIQQVVRGDSAAYFCASSPNWRHEQFFGPGTRLTVL.

This clonotype was picked up one time. The rearrangement uses TRBV5-1 and TRBJ1-5; 7 bases are a match to TRBD1. From germline, CDR1 is SGHRS and CDR2 YFSETQ. V lost 6 bases and J lost 6; bases outside the gene matches: 9. The length of the CDR3 is 14 residues. Here the CDR3 DNA reads TGCGCCAGCATCCAGGGGGAGGGTGGTCAGCCCCAGCATTTT. Amino acids: CASIQGEGGQPQHF.